This T cell receptor (beta chain) was observed in a study of monozygotic twins with cystic fibrosis. General observations from the study: Low clonality (median around 0.0095) suggested a mostly naive repertoire. No link emerged between shared CDR3 counts and age, concordance or severity. In 13 of 16 pairs, V gene usage was closest to the co-twin's.

Trimming pared 6 bases from V and 7 bases from J, leaving 20 bases between. CDR1 is SGHTS, CDR2 YDEGEE, per germline. CDR3 size: 15 residues. Points on this clone: The antigen is undetermined.

Profiled with immunoSEQ multiplex PCR; TCRdb holds only in-frame clones, not every one. The data contain around 15,000 clones, roughly nine tenths of them singletons. Input material: blood. The rearrangement joins TRBV5-8 to TRBJ1-5, with D possibly TRBD1 on 6 matching bases. The TCR comes from a boy younger than 18 with cystic fibrosis. CDR3 in amino acids: CASTTGGGGGQPQHF. CDR3 sequence (DNA): TGTGCCAGCACCACGGGAGGGGGTGGAGGACAGCCCCAGCATTTT. The full variable domain, its missing parts supplied by reference TRBV5-8 and TRBJ1-5, is EAGVTQSPTHLIKTRGQQATLRCSPISGHTSVYWYQQALGLGLQFLLWYDEGEERNRGNFPPRFSGRQFPNYSSELNVNALELEDSALYLCASTTGGGGGQPQHFGDGTRLSIL.